Shown below are 27 T cell receptor beta chains from a single sample sequenced in a study of T cells after yellow fever vaccination. TCRdb reanalysed the 5' RACE reads using MiXCR and keeps one entry per CDR3 protein. Of 70,000 or so distinct CDR3 sequences listed, more than 5.5% are singletons. The material was CD8+ T cells sorted from PBMCs, obtained 10 to 11 days after the first yellow fever vaccination. These receptors were collected from a young man who received the YFV17D yellow fever vaccine.

This clonotype came up many times. The chain recombines TRBV5-4 with TRBJ2-7; 9 positions match TRBD1. CDR1 is SGHNT and CDR2 is YYREEE in the germline V gene (reference sequence). V lost 0 bases, J lost 3 bases, and 1 base stayed unmatched. The CDR3 has 14 amino acids. The CDR3 DNA reads TGTGCCAGCAGCTTGGGACAGGGGGACTACGAGCAGTACTTC. This encodes CASSLGQGDYEQYF.

This clonotype was counted at least ten times. The chain has TRBV2 and TRBJ2-3; 10 nucleotides align to TRBD2. Per germline, CDR1 SNHLY and CDR2 FYNNEI. V was pared by 3 bases and J by 4 bases, with 19 bases of the junction left unmatched. The CDR3 has 20 amino acids. The CDR3 protein is CASSDPGGLAGGRGPDTQYF. The CDR3 region has the DNA TGTGCCAGCAGTGATCCCGGCGGTTTAGCGGGGGGCCGGGGGCCAGATACGCAGTATTTT.

This clonotype was observed many times. The J gene is TRBJ2-5, the V gene TRBV29-1, with D perhaps matching TRBD1 (5 bases). The CDR3 totals 13 residues. Germline CDR1 and CDR2: SQVTM and ANQGSEA. V was cut by 0 bases and J by 4 bases, with 9 bases left in between. The CDR3 sequence: CSVEEGQGETQYF. The CDR3 nucleotides read TGCAGCGTTGAAGAAGGTCAGGGAGAGACCCAGTACTTC. Full variable domain (missing parts from reference TRBV29-1 and TRBJ2-5): SAVISQKPSRDICQRGTSLTIQCQVDSQVTMMFWYRQQPGQSLTLIATANQGSEATYESGFVIDKFPISRPNLTFSTLTVSNMSPEDSSIYLCSVEEGQGETQYFGPGTRLLVL.

This clonotype was observed many times. The genes are TRBV29-1 and TRBJ2-3, with D possibly matching TRBD2 (5 bases). CDR3 length equals 16 residues. Germline V CDR1 and CDR2: SQVTM, ANQGSEA. V dropped 4 bases and J dropped 0 bases, with 17 bases sitting between them. The CDR3 DNA reads TGCAGCGTTGTGAGTAGGAGGAGAGCTAGCACAGATACGCAGTATTTT. It codes for CSVVSRRRASTDTQYF.

In its sample, this clonotype was seen many times. CDR3 amino acids: CASSGRGLARELFF. CDR3 sequence (DNA): TGTGCCAGCAGCGGCCGAGGGCTAGCCAGGGAGCTGTTTTTT. This sequence joins TRBV7-2 and TRBJ2-2; D might be TRBD2 (5 bases). V was trimmed by 5 bases and J by 9 bases, leaving 16 bases between them. The CDR3 is 14 residues long. Germline V lookup: CDR1 SGHTA, CDR2 FQGNSA. Supplemented by reference TRBV7-2 and TRBJ2-2, the full variable domain reads GAGVSQSPSNKVTEKGKDVELRCDPISGHTALYWYRQSLGQGLEFLIYFQGNSAPDKSGLPSDRFSAERTGGSVSTLTIQRTQQEDSAVYLCASSGRGLARELFFGEGSRLTVL.

This clonotype has a count of ten or more. The CDR3, as DNA: TGTGCCAGCAGTCCCGGACTAGCAGCAGGAGAGCAGTTCTTC. This codes for CASSPGLAAGEQFF. The V and J genes are TRBV6-2 or TRBV6-3 and TRBJ2-1; TRBD2 aligns across 8 bases. CDR3 length: 14 amino acids. Germline values: CDR1 MNHEY, CDR2 SVGEGT. Trimming removed 5 bases from V and 10 bases from J; junction bases left unmatched: 10.

This clonotype was recorded at least ten times. The V gene is TRBV20-1, the J gene TRBJ1-2, with TRBD1 as a possible D gene (6 bases). The CDR3 length is 13 residues. V was shortened by 5 bases and J by 4 bases, with 14 bases between the two germline ends. Germline V CDR1 and CDR2: DFQATT, SNEGSKA (reference sequence). The CDR3 here is CSAADSSLYGYTF. The DNA of the CDR3 is TGCAGTGCTGCGGACAGCTCGCTCTATGGCTACACCTTC.

This sequence joins TRBV7-2 and TRBJ2-3; 7 bases fit TRBD2. Trimming removed 3 bases from V and 4 bases from J; junction bases left unmatched: 13. The CDR3 runs 17 residues. CDR1 and CDR2 from the germline V gene are SGHTA and FQGNSA. CDR3 region: CASSFVGTNGDADTQYF. In nucleotides, the CDR3 is TGTGCCAGCAGCTTCGTCGGGACTAACGGGGACGCAGATACGCAGTATTTT.

Details on this clonotype: Just one base apart from a much larger clone, this may be a read error. The J gene is TRBJ2-7, the V gene TRBV4-3; a possible D gene is TRBD2 (5 bases). The CDR3 sequence is 15 residues long. The germline gives CDR1 LGHNA, CDR2 YSLEER. V lost 4 bases to trimming and J lost 3 bases, with 16 bases between them. CDR3 bases: TGCGCCAGCAGCCGTGTTAAGGACGGGAACTACGAGCAGTACTTC. Amino acid sequence: CASSRVKDGNYEQYF.

In its sample, this clonotype was seen a few times. The chain uses TRBV20-1 and TRBJ2-1; no clear D. The germline gives CDR1 DFQATT, CDR2 SNEGSKA (reference sequence). Trimming removed 4 bases at V and 7 bases at J, with 17 bases between. This CDR3 contains 14 residues. CDR3 DNA sequence: TGCAGTGCTATCCCAAAAATGGGCGTTAATGAGCAGTTCTTC. Amino acids: CSAIPKMGVNEQFF.

This clonotype occurred a few times. The rearrangement joins TRBV5-1 to TRBJ1-1; no reliable D call. The CDR3 consists of 13 residues. Per the germline V gene, CDR1 is SGHRS and CDR2 is YFSETQ. Trimming pared 2 bases from V and 4 bases from J, leaving 9 bases between. CDR3 sequence (DNA): TGCGCCAGCAGCTTCGGTAGTAGCACTGAAGCTTTCTTT. Its protein is CASSFGSSTEAFF. Full variable domain (remainder filled in from reference TRBV5-1 and TRBJ1-1): KAGVTQTPRYLIKTRGQQVTLSCSPISGHRSVSWYQQTPGQGLQFLFEYFSETQRNKGNFPGRFSGRQFSNSRSEMNVSTLELGDSALYLCASSFGSSTEAFFGQGTRLTVV.

This clonotype was found many times. The gene calls are TRBV30 and TRBJ2-1; maybe TRBD2 (6 bases). V lost 4 bases, J lost 5 bases, and 6 bases lay in between. Germline values: CDR1 GTSNPN, CDR2 SVGIG (reference sequence). The CDR3 covers 11 residues. The CDR3 nucleotides are TGTGCCTGGACTAGCGACAATGAGCAGTTCTTC. It translates to CAWTSDNEQFF.

The sample holds many counts of this clonotype. The V and J genes are TRBV12-3 or TRBV12-4 and TRBJ2-5, with D possibly being TRBD1 or TRBD2 (6 bases each). This CDR3 has 13 residues. The germline V and J ends were trimmed by 2 bases and 5 bases, with 9 bases remaining between them. The CDR3 region has the DNA TGTGCCAGCAGTTTAACCGGGGGCGAGACCCAGTACTTC. It translates to CASSLTGGETQYF.

This clonotype was detected ten times or more. The chain carries TRBV29-1 and TRBJ2-1; D may be TRBD2 (7 bases). Germline CDR1 reads SQVTM; CDR2 reads ANQGSEA. The CDR3 is 14 amino acids. Trimming shortened V by 7 bases and J by 6 bases, and 19 bases separated the two germline ends. The CDR3 coding sequence is TGCAGCGCCGTGGGGGGGGGCTCTTTCAATGAGCAGTTCTTC. Residues: CSAVGGGSFNEQFF.

This clonotype was seen more than once but under ten times. This chain links TRBV7-2 with TRBJ2-5; 11 positions agree with TRBD2. The V segment lost 4 bases and the J segment 2 bases; nucleotides outside the gene matches: 9. This CDR3 comprises 17 residues. CDR1 is SGHTA, CDR2 FQGNSA, per germline. Written as DNA, the CDR3 is TGTGCCAGCAGCTCCCGCTGGGCTAGCGGGGGGCAAGAGACCCAGTACTTC. Translated: CASSSRWASGGQETQYF.

This clonotype has a count of ten or more. The rearrangement uses TRBV4-2 and TRBJ2-1, with 10 bases identical to TRBD2. CDR1 and CDR2 from the germline V gene are LGHNA and YNFKEQ. Germline trimming cut 0 bases from V and 4 bases from J; bases unmatched to any gene: 3. The CDR3 has 16 amino acids. The CDR3 DNA follows: TGTGCCAGCAGCCAAGATCCAGCGGGGGGGTACAATGAGCAGTTCTTC. Translating gives CASSQDPAGGYNEQFF.

This chain uses TRBV7-9 with TRBJ2-7; TRBD1 matches 8 bases. V was clipped by 5 bases and J by 2 bases; unmatched bases: 5. CDR3 length: 14 residues. Germline CDR1 is SEHNR and CDR2 is FQNEAQ (reference sequence). The CDR3 sequence is CASSRDRSTYEQYF. The DNA for the CDR3 is TGTGCCAGCAGCCGGGACAGGAGCACCTACGAGCAGTACTTC.

The gene calls are TRBV20-1 and TRBJ2-6; weak D call: TRBD1 (6 bases). Germline CDR1 DFQATT, CDR2 SNEGSKA (reference sequence). With 6 bases removed from V and 0 bases from J, the gap between germline ends came to 24 bases. The CDR3 is 19 amino acids. The CDR3 DNA follows: TGCAGTGCCGTCACAATCCCAGGGGCTACCCACTCTGGGGCCAACGTCCTGACTTTC. This codes for CSAVTIPGATHSGANVLTF.

V usage is TRBV4-1 and J usage is TRBJ2-5; weak D call: TRBD2 (7 bases). CDR1 is MGHRA and CDR2 is YSYEKL in the germline V gene. V was clipped by 4 bases and J by 5 bases, with 17 bases between them. This CDR3 comprises 15 residues. The CDR3 coding sequence is TGCGCCAGCAGCCCCCGGGGGGCAGGGTGGGAGACCCAGTACTTC. It encodes CASSPRGAGWETQYF.

This clonotype was seen ten or more times. The chain has TRBV13 and TRBJ2-7; maybe TRBD1 (5 bases). The CDR3 sequence is 13 residues long. Germline CDR1 reads PRHDT; CDR2 reads FYEKMQ (reference sequence). Deletions cut 5 bases from V and 2 bases from J, with 10 bases between. CDR3 loop: CASSPDSTYEQYF. Here the CDR3 DNA reads TGTGCCAGCAGCCCCGACAGCACCTACGAGCAGTACTTC.

This clonotype occurred many times. The chain has TRBV29-1 and TRBJ2-1; D not certain. Deletions cut 1 base from V and 4 bases from J, with 11 bases between. CDR1 is SQVTM, CDR2 ANQGSEA, per germline. The CDR3 spans 14 residues. The CDR3 bases are TGCAGCGTTGAAGGAGGATATGCGTACAATGAGCAGTTCTTC. Protein product: CSVEGGYAYNEQFF.

There are many counts of this clonotype. The chain couples TRBV4-1 to TRBJ1-1; D unresolved. CDR1 MGHRA and CDR2 YSYEKL come from the germline V gene. The CDR3 length is 14 residues. V dropped 1 base and J dropped 2 bases, with 8 bases sitting between them. CDR3 residues: CASSQVGENTEAFF. The CDR3 DNA is TGCGCCAGCAGCCAAGTTGGGGAAAACACTGAAGCTTTCTTT.

This clonotype occurred a few times. The chain carries TRBV7-6 and TRBJ2-5; tentatively, D is TRBD2 (5 bases). The CDR3 runs 15 residues. Germline V lookup: CDR1 SGHVS, CDR2 FNYEAQ. V was trimmed by 0 bases and J by 1 base, leaving 9 bases between them. The CDR3 DNA reads as TGTGCCAGCAGCTTAGCGCGCAGCGGCCAAGAGACCCAGTACTTC. It codes for CASSLARSGQETQYF.

The rearrangement links TRBV3-1 to TRBJ2-7; weak D call: TRBD1 (7 bases). The V and J ends lost 5 bases and 2 bases respectively, with 16 bases between them. Germline CDR1 and CDR2: LGHDT and YNNKEL (reference sequence). The CDR3 is 15 amino acids. The CDR3 sequence is CASSTLAGQPYEQYV. The CDR3 DNA reads as TGTGCCAGCAGCACCTTGGCGGGACAGCCCTACGAGCAGTACGTC.

This clonotype occurred many times. CDR3: CASSLVQNEQYF. CDR3 DNA: TGTGCCAGCAGTTTGGTTCAGAACGAGCAGTACTTC. The chain recombines TRBV27 with TRBJ2-7; D uncertain. The CDR3 is made up of 12 amino acids. In germline, CDR1 is MNHEY, CDR2 SMNVEV (reference sequence). Trimming removed 3 bases at V and 5 bases at J, with 8 bases between.

This clonotype was counted at least ten times. This rearrangement joins TRBV4-3 to TRBJ1-6; D is ambiguous. Germline CDR1 LGHNA, CDR2 YSLEER. The CDR3 spans 15 residues. Trimming removed 0 bases at V and 7 bases at J, with 10 bases between. The CDR3 DNA reads TGCGCCAGCAGCCAAGATAGGGCAACAAATTCACCCCTCCACTTT. Translating gives CASSQDRATNSPLHF.

This clonotype was recorded many times. The chain recombines TRBV6-5 with TRBJ2-1; a possible D gene is TRBD1 (8 bases). Germline lookup yields CDR1 MNHEY and CDR2 SVGAGI. This CDR3 comprises 15 residues. The ends were cut back, 2 bases at V and 3 bases at J, with 11 bases in the middle. CDR3 nucleotide sequence: TGTGCCAGCAGTTACACAGGGGGGGTCTACAATGAGCAGTTCTTC. It yields the protein CASSYTGGVYNEQFF.